This TCR beta chain was documented in a study of blood T cells in healthy people across ages. Broader study findings: Unsorted PBMC material precluded a definitive naive versus antigen-experienced comparison.

PCR was performed a second time for about 7 to 12 cycles using a sample-barcoded 5' primer and a J-beta primer mix. TCRdb ran MiXCR on the 5' RACE reads and lists one entry per CDR3 protein. In the table there are some 640,000 distinct CDR3 sequences, roughly 31% of which are singletons. Donors gave roughly 9.1 milliliters of peripheral blood apiece. PBMCs numbering at least 6.5 million were isolated per sample. The total RNA that was extracted per sample amounted to at least 5.5 micrograms. Many counts were recorded for this clonotype. Its antigen is undetermined. Germline V CDR1 and CDR2: DFQATT, SNEGSKA (reference sequence). This CDR3 is 13 amino acids long. The V gene end was trimmed by 5 bases and the J gene end by 3 bases; junction bases not matched to a gene: 4.

This chain connects TRBV20-1 to TRBJ2-7, with 10 bases matching TRBD1. What was sequenced was blood. This TCR was recovered from a woman of 80 years or more in good health. In nucleotides, the CDR3 is TGCAGTGCTTATGACAGGGGGCTCTACGAGCAGTACTTC. It yields the protein CSAYDRGLYEQYF.